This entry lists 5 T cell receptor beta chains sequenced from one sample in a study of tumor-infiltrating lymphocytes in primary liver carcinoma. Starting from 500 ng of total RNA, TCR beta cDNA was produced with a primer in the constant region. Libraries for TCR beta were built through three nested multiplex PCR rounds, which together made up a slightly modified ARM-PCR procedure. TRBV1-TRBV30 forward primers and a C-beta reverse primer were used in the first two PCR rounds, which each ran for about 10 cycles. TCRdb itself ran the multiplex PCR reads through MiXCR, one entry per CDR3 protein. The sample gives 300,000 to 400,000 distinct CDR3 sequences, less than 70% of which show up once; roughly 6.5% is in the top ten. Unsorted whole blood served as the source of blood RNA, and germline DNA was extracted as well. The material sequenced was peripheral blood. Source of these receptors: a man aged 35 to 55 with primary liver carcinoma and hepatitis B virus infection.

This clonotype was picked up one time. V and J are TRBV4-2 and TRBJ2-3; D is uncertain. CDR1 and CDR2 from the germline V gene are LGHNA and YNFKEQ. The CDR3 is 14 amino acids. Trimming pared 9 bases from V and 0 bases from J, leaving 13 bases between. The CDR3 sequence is CARSQDWSTDTQYF. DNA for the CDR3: TGTGCCAGAAGTCAAGATTGGAGCACAGATACGCAGTATTTT.

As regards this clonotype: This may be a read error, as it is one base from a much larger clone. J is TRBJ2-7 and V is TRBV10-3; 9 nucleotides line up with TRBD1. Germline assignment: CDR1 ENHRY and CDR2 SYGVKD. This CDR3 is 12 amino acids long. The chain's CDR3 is CTISGQGYEQYF. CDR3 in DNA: TGTACCATCAGTGGACAGGGGTACGAGCAGTACTTC.

DNA for the CDR3: TGTGCCAGTAGCGCATCAGGGGGGAATTCACCCCTCCACTTT. As protein: CASSASGGNSPLHF. The rearrangement links TRBV11-2 to TRBJ1-6; TRBD1 matches 7 bases. The CDR3 has 14 residues. V lost 9 bases, J lost 7 bases, and 9 bases stayed unmatched. CDR1 SGHAT and CDR2 FQNNGV come from the germline V gene.

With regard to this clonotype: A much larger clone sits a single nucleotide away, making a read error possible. CDR3 DNA sequence: TGTGCCAGCAGTTATCCGGGACGGGGGGGCAATGAGCAGTTCTTC. Translating gives CASSYPGRGGNEQFF. The V call is TRBV28, the J call TRBJ2-1, with 8 nucleotides matching TRBD2. The germline V gene has CDR1 MDHEN and CDR2 SYDVKM. Losses at the gene ends were 4 bases for V and 6 bases for J; bases not matched to a gene: 8. The CDR3 is 15 residues long.

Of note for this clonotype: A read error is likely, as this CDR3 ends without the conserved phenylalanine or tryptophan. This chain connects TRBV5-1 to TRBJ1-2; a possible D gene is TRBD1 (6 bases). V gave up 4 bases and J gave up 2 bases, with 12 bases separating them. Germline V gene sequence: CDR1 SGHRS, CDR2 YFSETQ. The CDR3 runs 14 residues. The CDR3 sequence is CASSAGHLNYGYTL. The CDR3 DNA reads TGCGCCAGCAGCGCGGGACACCTCAACTATGGCTACACCCTC.